This TCR beta chain was identified in a study of spatial heterogeneity in lung cancer. Documented time point: sample taken at primary tumor resection. In its sample, this clonotype ranks as medium-sized. TCRdb called the 5' RACE reads again in MiXCR, with one record for every CDR3 protein. The sample has thousands of distinct CDR3 sequences; about 7.7% are singletons. The CDR3 is made up of 11 amino acids. Germline V gives CDR1 MDHEN, CDR2 SYDVKM. Between the trimmed V and J ends, which lost 7 bases and 6 bases, there was a span of 7 bases. This receptor was obtained from a female donor with early-stage non-small cell lung cancer. The sample in question was normal lung tissue next to the tumor, obtained at surgery. The V gene is TRBV28, the J gene TRBJ2-4; D is uncertain. CDR3 coding DNA: TGTGCCAGCATCCAAGCAAACATTCAGTACTTC. As protein: CASIQANIQYF. Variable domain in full (rest from reference TRBV28 and TRBJ2-4): DVKVTQSSRYLVKRTGEKVFLECVQDMDHENMFWYRQDPGLGLRLIYFSYDVKMKEKGDIPEGYSVSREKKERFSLILESASTNQTSMYLCASIQANIQYFGAGTRLSVL.